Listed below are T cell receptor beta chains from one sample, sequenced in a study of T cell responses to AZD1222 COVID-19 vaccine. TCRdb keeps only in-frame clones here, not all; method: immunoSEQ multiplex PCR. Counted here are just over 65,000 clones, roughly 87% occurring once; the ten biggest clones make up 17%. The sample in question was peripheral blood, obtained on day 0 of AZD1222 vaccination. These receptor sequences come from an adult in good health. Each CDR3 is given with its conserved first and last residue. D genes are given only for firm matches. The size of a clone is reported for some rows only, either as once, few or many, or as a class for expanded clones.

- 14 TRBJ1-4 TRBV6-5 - TGTGCCAGCGCGTTGAGGAGTACTAATGAAAAACTGTTTTTT CASALRSTNEKLFF
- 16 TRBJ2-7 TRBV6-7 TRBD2 TGTGCCAGCAGCTCTAGCGGGGGGGCCTTTGCCTACGAGCAGTACTTC CASSSSGGAFAYEQYF
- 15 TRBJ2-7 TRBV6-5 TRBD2 TGTGCCAGCAGTTACTCGGGCGGGAGCGCCTACGAGCAGTACTTC CASSYSGGSAYEQYF
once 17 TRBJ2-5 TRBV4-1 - TGCGCCAGCAGCCAAGATCCGGCGGGGGCCCCAATTGAGACCCAGTACTTC CASSQDPAGAPIETQYF
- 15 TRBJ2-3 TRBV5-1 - TGCGCCAGCAGCTTGGAAGCGCAACGCACAGATACGCAGTATTTT CASSLEAQRTDTQYF
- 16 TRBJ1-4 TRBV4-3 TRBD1 TGCGCCAGCAGCCAGGGACAGGCGAACGGGAATGAAAAACTGTTTTTT CASSQGQANGNEKLFF
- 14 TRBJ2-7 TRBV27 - TGTGCCAGCAGTTCCCTCGGAAAATACTACGAGCAGTACTTC CASSSLGKYYEQYF
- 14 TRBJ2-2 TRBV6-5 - TGTGCCAGCAGTTACGACTTTTACACCGGGGAGCTGTTTTTT CASSYDFYTGELFF
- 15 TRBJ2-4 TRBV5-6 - TGTGCCAGCAGCCCACCGACAGGAGCCAAAAACATTCAGTACTTC CASSPPTGAKNIQYF
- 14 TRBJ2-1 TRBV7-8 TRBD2 TGTGCCGCCTCGGAAATAGCGGGAACTAGTGAGCAGTTCTTC CAASEIAGTSEQFF
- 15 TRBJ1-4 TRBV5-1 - TGCGCCAGCAGCTTGGATGGGGGCGCGGATGAAAAACTGTTTTTT CASSLDGGADEKLFF
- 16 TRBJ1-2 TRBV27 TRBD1 TGTGCCAGCAGTCTCCGGCGGGACAGAGTCAATCATGGCTACACCTTC CASSLRRDRVNHGYTF
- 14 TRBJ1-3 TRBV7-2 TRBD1 TGTGCCAGCAGCCCGGGACAGACAGGAAACACCATATATTTT CASSPGQTGNTIYF
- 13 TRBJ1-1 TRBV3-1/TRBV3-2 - TGTGCCAGCAGCCAAGATGGGAACACTGAAGCTTTCTTT CASSQDGNTEAFF
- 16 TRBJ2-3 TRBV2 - TGTGCCACCACCCTAAACCGAGGGGCTGGCACAGATACGCAGTATTTT CATTLNRGAGTDTQYF
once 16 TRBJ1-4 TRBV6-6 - TGTGCCAGCAGTTACTCGAAAGGGGGACACTGGGAAAAACTGTTTTTT CASSYSKGGHWEKLFF
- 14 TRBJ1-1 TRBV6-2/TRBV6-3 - TGTGCCAGCAGTTTCACAGTTTCGAACACTGAAGCTTTCTTT CASSFTVSNTEAFF
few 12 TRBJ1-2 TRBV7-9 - TGTGCCAGCAGCATCGTCCCCTATGGCTACACCTTC CASSIVPYGYTF
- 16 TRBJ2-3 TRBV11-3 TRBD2 TGTGCCAGCAGCGCAGATAGCGGGGCAGTCACAGATACGCAGTATTTT CASSADSGAVTDTQYF
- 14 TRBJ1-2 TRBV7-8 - TGTGCCAGCAGTTTGCTCACACGGGATTATGGCTACACCTTC CASSLLTRDYGYTF
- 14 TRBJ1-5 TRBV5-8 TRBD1 TGTGCCAGCAGCCTGGGACAGGCCCGCCAGCCCCAGCATTTT CASSLGQARQPQHF
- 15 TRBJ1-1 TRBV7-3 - TGTGCCAGCAGCTTATCTTTGGCGGGGAACACTGAAGCTTTCTTT CASSLSLAGNTEAFF